The 27 T cell receptor beta chains presented below share a single source sample, sequenced in a study of T cell responses to AZD1222 COVID-19 vaccine. Repertoires were generated with immunoSEQ multiplex PCR, while TCRdb's copy carries only in-frame clones and drops some. The profile shows over 130,000 clones, more than 75% of them singletons. The input for sequencing was peripheral blood, taken 28 days after the second AZD1222 dose. These receptors were collected from an adult who received the AZD1222 COVID-19 vaccine.

A single count supports this clone. V and J are TRBV3-1 (or the pseudogene TRBV3-2) and TRBJ2-5; maybe TRBD2 (6 bases). Germline CDR1 reads LGHDT; CDR2 reads YNNKEL (reference sequence). CDR3 length equals 17 residues. Deletions cut 4 bases from V and 5 bases from J, with 23 bases between. CDR3 sequence: CASSPEEGTPFFETQYF. CDR3 sequence (DNA): TGTGCCAGCAGCCCGGAAGAAGGGACTCCATTCTTTGAGACCCAGTACTTC.

This clone has a handful of counts. The rearrangement joins TRBV28 to TRBJ2-1; perhaps TRBD2 as D (5 bases). Germline V gene sequence: CDR1 MDHEN, CDR2 SYDVKM. The CDR3 consists of 17 residues. Trimming removed 6 bases at V and 0 bases at J, with 18 bases between. CDR3 sequence reads: CASSSMRASSSYNEQFF. The CDR3 coding sequence is TGTGCCAGCAGCTCTATGCGGGCGTCGAGCTCCTACAATGAGCAGTTCTTC.

The chain carries TRBV7-2 and TRBJ1-2, with D hard to call. The length of the CDR3 is 13 residues. Trimming took off 1 base at V and 7 bases at J, with 10 bases between the two ends. Germline V gives CDR1 SGHTA, CDR2 FQGNSA. The CDR3 nucleotides are TGTGCCAGCAGCTTAGGGATTCACTCTGGCTACACCTTC. This codes for CASSLGIHSGYTF.

This clone appeared once. This chain links TRBV28 with TRBJ2-7; no definite D call. Trimming took off 3 bases at V and 5 bases at J, with 11 bases between the two ends. This CDR3 spans 13 amino acids. The V gene's germline CDR1 is MDHEN and CDR2 SYDVKM. Here the CDR3 DNA reads TGTGCCAGCAGTTTTCTGGGCTCGCACGAGCAGTACTTC. This gives the protein CASSFLGSHEQYF.

In DNA form, the CDR3 reads TGTGCCAGCAGTTTATCGTACAGGAACACCGGGGAGCTGTTTTTT. This translates into CASSLSYRNTGELFF. The rearrangement uses TRBV27 and TRBJ2-2; D ambiguous. The length of the CDR3 is 15 residues. V was clipped by 0 bases and J by 1 base, with 6 bases between them. CDR1 is MNHEY, CDR2 SMNVEV, per germline (reference sequence).

V usage is TRBV2 and J usage is TRBJ1-6; perhaps TRBD1 as D (5 bases). Trimming stripped 7 bases from V and 9 bases from J, with 13 bases between. The CDR3 contains 13 residues. Looked up from germline, CDR1 is SNHLY and CDR2 is FYNNEI. The CDR3 protein is CASKRGISSPLHF. In DNA form, the CDR3 reads TGTGCCAGCAAGCGGGGGATAAGTTCACCCCTCCACTTT. Drawing the rest from reference TRBV2 and TRBJ1-6, the complete variable domain is EPEVTQTPSHQVTQMGQEVILRCVPISNHLYFYWYRQILGQKVEFLVSFYNNEISEKSEIFDDQFSVERPDGSNFTLKIRSTKLEDSAMYFCASKRGISSPLHFGNGTRLTVT.

CDR3 amino acids: CASSLTWDSYQPQHF. CDR3 DNA sequence: TGTGCCAGCAGCTTAACGTGGGACAGTTATCAGCCCCAGCATTTT. V gene TRBV7-8 combines with J gene TRBJ1-5; TRBD1 agrees at 7 bases. Per the germline V gene, CDR1 is SGHVS and CDR2 is FQNEAQ. J gave up 5 bases and V 2 bases, and 6 bases lay outside the gene matches. This CDR3 has 15 residues.

As for this clone: In the same sample, other DNA sequences code for this CDR3. The chain carries TRBV20-1 and TRBJ1-1; no reliable D call. Germline V gene lookup returns CDR1 DFQATT and CDR2 SNEGSKA (reference sequence). Trimming pared 2 bases from V and 1 base from J, leaving 2 bases between. This CDR3 has 11 residues. The CDR3: CSARRNTEAFF. CDR3 DNA: TGCAGTGCTAGAAGGAACACTGAAGCTTTCTTT.

The rearrangement joins TRBV5-1 to TRBJ2-7, with 7 bases matching TRBD1. Germline assignment: CDR1 SGHRS and CDR2 YFSETQ. This CDR3 has 14 amino acids. The J segment lost 0 bases and the V segment lost 7 bases, leaving 7 bases of the junction unmatched. The CDR3 here is CASSTGTASYEQYF. In DNA form, the CDR3 reads TGCGCCAGCTCTACCGGGACAGCCTCCTACGAGCAGTACTTC.

The chain links TRBV19 to TRBJ2-7; D gene ambiguous. Trimming shortened V by 11 bases and J by 5 bases, and 16 bases separated the two germline ends. This CDR3 contains 12 residues. Germline V CDR1 and CDR2: LNHDA, SQIVND (reference sequence). CDR3 region: CASDGNGDEQYF. The CDR3 DNA reads as TGTGCCTCCGACGGAAATGGAGACGAGCAGTACTTC. The full variable domain, in which reference TRBV19 and TRBJ2-7 provide the parts outside the CDR3, is DGGITQSPKYLFRKEGQNVTLSCEQNLNHDAMYWYRQDPGQGLRLIYYSQIVNDFQKGDIAEGYSVSREKKESFPLTVTSAQKNPTAFYLCASDGNGDEQYFGPGTRLTVT.

The chain joins TRBV10-3 to TRBJ2-3; a weak D match, TRBD1 (5 bases). Germline V gene lookup returns CDR1 ENHRY and CDR2 SYGVKD. Trimming left V 6 bases short and J 8 bases short, with 12 bases between. The length of the CDR3 is 12 residues. CDR3 region: CAISDRGTTQYF. CDR3 DNA sequence: TGTGCCATCAGCGATAGGGGTACTACGCAGTATTTT.

The rearrangement links TRBV12-3 or TRBV12-4 to TRBJ1-4, with 7 bases aligning to TRBD1. The CDR3 runs 13 residues. V shed 7 bases and J 11 bases; nucleotides not matched to a gene: 10. The CDR3 reads CASTFGPGGKLFF. For the CDR3, the DNA is TGTGCCAGCACTTTTGGGCCAGGGGGGAAACTGTTTTTT.

This chain uses TRBV19 with TRBJ1-2; D remains ambiguous. CDR1 and CDR2 from the germline V gene are LNHDA and SQIVND (reference sequence). The CDR3 spans 16 residues. Trimming left V 6 bases short and J 5 bases short, with 22 bases between. The CDR3 reads CASRLLGREEMYGYTF. In nucleotides, the CDR3 is TGTGCCAGTAGACTACTGGGCCGCGAGGAAATGTATGGCTACACCTTC. The variable domain in full, completed from reference TRBV19 and TRBJ1-2, reads DGGITQSPKYLFRKEGQNVTLSCEQNLNHDAMYWYRQDPGQGLRLIYYSQIVNDFQKGDIAEGYSVSREKKESFPLTVTSAQKNPTAFYLCASRLLGREEMYGYTFGSGTRLTVV.

The gene calls are TRBV5-1 and TRBJ2-1, with 10 bases that match TRBD2. In germline, CDR1 is SGHRS, CDR2 YFSETQ. There are 15 residues in the CDR3. V gave up 0 bases and J gave up 6 bases; unmatched junction bases: 3. CDR3 sequence: CASSLALAGANEQFF. In DNA form, the CDR3 reads TGCGCCAGCAGCTTGGCCCTAGCGGGAGCCAATGAGCAGTTCTTC.

The rearrangement joins TRBV12-3 or TRBV12-4 to TRBJ1-2, with D possibly matching TRBD1 (5 bases). The V end lost 6 bases, the J end lost 9 bases, and 14 bases lay between the germline ends. CDR3 length equals 12 residues. CDR3 coding DNA: TGTGCCAGCAGCCGGGACGGGGGTCGCTACACCTTC. Encoded protein: CASSRDGGRYTF.

V is TRBV7-8 and J is TRBJ1-5; a possible D gene is TRBD1 (5 bases). The CDR3 has 13 amino acids. The V end lost 5 bases, the J end lost 7 bases, and 12 bases lay between the germline ends. Germline V gives CDR1 SGHVS, CDR2 FQNEAQ. The CDR3 DNA follows: TGTGCCAGCAGCCGACAGAGGAGGCAGCCCCAGCATTTT. It translates to CASSRQRRQPQHF. The complete variable domain, with remaining parts taken from reference TRBV7-8 and TRBJ1-5, reads GAGVSQSPRYKVAKRGQDVALRCDPISGHVSLFWYQQALGQGPEFLTYFQNEAQLDKSGLPSDRFFAERPEGSVSTLKIQRTQQEDSAVYLCASSRQRRQPQHFGDGTRLSIL.

The chain couples TRBV5-1 to TRBJ2-2, with 7 bases lining up with TRBD1. J was trimmed by 4 bases and V by 2 bases; bases with no gene match: 8. This CDR3 contains 16 residues. Germline loops: CDR1 SGHRS, CDR2 YFSETQ. CDR3 residues: CASSFTLQGTTGELFF. For the CDR3, the DNA is TGCGCCAGCAGCTTTACACTACAGGGGACCACCGGGGAGCTGTTTTTT. Supplemented by reference TRBV5-1 and TRBJ2-2, the full variable domain reads KAGVTQTPRYLIKTRGQQVTLSCSPISGHRSVSWYQQTPGQGLQFLFEYFSETQRNKGNFPGRFSGRQFSNSRSEMNVSTLELGDSALYLCASSFTLQGTTGELFFGEGSRLTVL.

The rearrangement uses TRBV5-4 and TRBJ2-1; D may correspond to TRBD1 or TRBD2 (6 bases each). CDR3 length: 15 residues. Germline assignment: CDR1 SGHNT and CDR2 YYREEE (reference sequence). V lost 0 bases and J 3 bases, leaving 10 bases between the germline ends. Written as DNA, the CDR3 is TGTGCCAGCAGCTTGGAGGGGGGCGACTACAATGAGCAGTTCTTC. It encodes CASSLEGGDYNEQFF.

J is TRBJ2-1 and V is TRBV12-5; 7 bases match TRBD2. CDR3 length equals 16 residues. CDR1 is LGHNT and CDR2 is FRNRAP in the germline V gene. With V trimmed by 0 bases and J by 8 bases, 10 bases remained unmatched. Here the CDR3 DNA reads TGTGCTAGTGGTTTGGTACGTGGGACGGCGGGGGATGAGCAGTTCTTC. This codes for CASGLVRGTAGDEQFF. The whole variable domain, filled in from reference TRBV12-5 and TRBJ2-1, reads DARVTQTPRHKVTEMGQEVTMRCQPILGHNTVFWYRQTMMQGLELLAYFRNRAPLDDSGMPKDRFSAEMPDATLATLKIQPSEPRDSAVYFCASGLVRGTAGDEQFFGPGTRLTVL.

The rearrangement joins TRBV11-2 to TRBJ2-1; maybe TRBD2 (7 bases). This CDR3 comprises 15 residues. The germline V and J ends were trimmed by 8 bases and 3 bases, with 17 bases remaining between them. Germline values: CDR1 SGHAT, CDR2 FQNNGV. In DNA form, the CDR3 reads TGTGCCAGCTATCGGGGGGCCGAAGTCTACAATGAGCAGTTCTTC. Translating gives CASYRGAEVYNEQFF.

The chain has TRBV19 and TRBJ1-3, with D possibly matching TRBD1 (6 bases). CDR1 and CDR2 from the germline V gene are LNHDA and SQIVND (reference sequence). This CDR3 has 15 amino acids. V lost 7 bases and J 3 bases, leaving 16 bases between the germline ends. The CDR3 reads CASMGAAFSGNTIYF. In DNA, the CDR3 is TGTGCCAGTATGGGGGCAGCGTTCAGTGGAAACACCATATATTTT.

The chain recombines TRBV12-3 or TRBV12-4 with TRBJ1-1; weak D call: TRBD1 (6 bases). The V gene lost 7 bases and the J gene lost 5 bases, with 14 bases spanning the gap. This CDR3 region has 13 residues. CDR3 sequence (DNA): TGTGCCAGCACCAAGGGGGGTCGGACTGAAGCTTTCTTT. Translating gives CASTKGGRTEAFF.

In its sample, this clone was seen a few times. This rearrangement joins TRBV28 to TRBJ1-3, with D possibly being TRBD1 (5 bases). The CDR3 is 14 amino acids. V dropped 4 bases and J dropped 3 bases, with 10 bases sitting between them. Germline CDR1 reads MDHEN; CDR2 reads SYDVKM. CDR3 sequence reads: CASSSPQGGNTIYF. Written as DNA, the CDR3 is TGTGCCAGCAGTTCGCCGCAGGGTGGAAACACCATATATTTT.

The V call is TRBV5-1, the J call TRBJ1-5, with TRBD1 matching over 9 bases. Unmatched junction bases numbered 5, after V lost 4 bases and J lost 6 bases. There are 14 residues in the CDR3. The germline V gene encodes CDR1 SGHRS and CDR2 YFSETQ. CDR3 amino acids: CASSPDRGGQPQHF. As DNA, the CDR3 is TGCGCCAGCAGCCCGGACAGGGGAGGTCAGCCCCAGCATTTT.

V is TRBV10-3 and J is TRBJ2-5; D tentatively reads TRBD1 or TRBD2 (6 bases each). V was pared by 4 bases and J by 2 bases, with 8 bases between. The CDR3 is made up of 13 amino acids. Germline V CDR1 and CDR2: ENHRY, SYGVKD. CDR3 sequence (DNA): TGTGCCATCAGTGCGGGGGCGCAAGAGACCCAGTACTTC. It is translated as CAISAGAQETQYF.

The CDR3 region is CASSLGQEQYF. The CDR3, as DNA: TGTGCCAGCAGCCTAGGACAAGAGCAGTACTTC. This sequence joins TRBV3-1 (or the pseudogene TRBV3-2) and TRBJ2-7, with TRBD1 as a possible D gene (5 bases). V lost 4 bases and J 7 bases, leaving 8 bases between the germline ends. The germline gives CDR1 LGHDT, CDR2 YNNKEL (reference sequence). This CDR3 spans 11 amino acids.

The chain couples TRBV19 to TRBJ1-3, with unresolved D. Germline V gene data show CDR1 as LNHDA and CDR2 as SQIVND (reference sequence). CDR3 size: 16 residues. Trimming shortened V by 3 bases and J by 1 base, and 13 bases separated the two germline ends. This chain's CDR3 is CASSISGGSSGNTIYF. In DNA form, the CDR3 reads TGTGCCAGTAGTATCTCCGGAGGGTCTTCTGGAAACACCATATATTTT.